This T cell receptor (beta chain) was identified during a study of blood T cell repertoires in COVID-19. This clone was recorded at least ten times. Authors' analysis steps: Nucleated cell number was recorded as an estimate derived from reference gene primer amplification. This table comes from immunoSEQ multiplex PCR, and its TCRdb copy is limited to in-frame clones, with some not included. V and J calls and clone size are those listed in that table; D and trimming were worked out from the DNA. This table has about 250,000 clones, roughly nine tenths appearing once. Participants spanned ages 18 to 89 years and resided in fewer than 30 US areas. The origin of this receptor is a woman aged 18-29 years who had recovered from COVID-19. The sequencing sample was made of PBMCs or T cells enriched from blood (not recorded which).

The CDR3 nucleotides are TGTGCCAGCAGCCAAGCGGCTAGCGGGGGGGTGTACAATGAGCAGTTCTTC. Protein sequence: CASSQAASGGVYNEQFF. The V and J genes are TRBV3-1 (or the pseudogene TRBV3-2) and TRBJ2-1, with TRBD2 identical over 12 bases. CDR3 length: 17 residues. V lost 1 base to trimming and J lost 4 bases; unmatched junction nucleotides: 5. The germline V gene has CDR1 LGHDT and CDR2 YNNKEL (reference sequence).